This TCR beta chain was sequenced during a study of blood T cell repertoires in COVID-19. Study details: The United States, Italy and Spain supplied acute and convalescent COVID-19 samples. T cells, B-cell-depleted T cells, or PBMCs supplied cDNA or gDNA.

The authors' processing: Amplification of reference gene primers provided the estimated nucleated cell counts. Repertoires were generated with immunoSEQ multiplex PCR, while TCRdb's copy carries only in-frame clones and drops some. From that table come the V and J calls and clone size; the DNA was used to work out D and trimming. The data show about 240,000 clones, about 85% seen once. Per the germline V gene, CDR1 is SGHKS and CDR2 is YYEKEE (reference sequence). The CDR3 totals 13 residues. Trimming removed 8 bases from V and 7 bases from J; junction bases left unmatched: 3. Source material: peripheral blood. The J gene is TRBJ2-1, the V gene TRBV5-5; the match to TRBD2 covers 13 bases. The TCR was taken from a woman aged 60-75 years with active or convalescent COVID-19. CDR3: CASALAGGNEQFF. The CDR3 DNA reads as TGTGCCAGTGCACTAGCGGGGGGGAATGAGCAGTTCTTC.